These 24 T cell receptor beta chains came from one sample sequenced in a study of CD8 T cells in Susac syndrome. When the RNA was reverse transcribed, random hexamers were used with an input of about 0.5 to 1 ug. TCRdb processed the immunoSEQ multiplex PCR reads anew with MiXCR; each CDR3 protein has one entry. The sample holds fewer than 200,000 distinct CDR3 sequences, roughly 92% seen once. Specimen: CD4+ T cells from PBMCs. These receptors originate from a human donor in good health.

The V call is TRBV12-3 or TRBV12-4, the J call TRBJ1-2; D is perhaps TRBD1 (6 bases). The CDR3 is 15 amino acids. V shed 3 bases and J shed 3 bases, with 14 bases lying between them. The CDR3 DNA reads TGTGCCAGCAGTTTGGGGACACCAGTCCACTATGGCTACACCTTC. It specifies CASSLGTPVHYGYTF.

The chain joins TRBV7-8 to TRBJ1-2, with no clear D. Germline V CDR1 and CDR2: SGHVS, FQNEAQ. The V end lost 1 base, the J end lost 4 bases, and 10 bases lay between the germline ends. CDR3 size: 14 residues. CDR3 residues: CASSLDAGFYGYTF. The CDR3 DNA sequence: TGTGCCAGCAGCTTAGACGCGGGTTTCTATGGCTACACCTTC.

The chain uses TRBV20-1 and TRBJ2-5; D is undetermined. From germline, CDR1 is DFQATT and CDR2 SNEGSKA (reference sequence). The CDR3 covers 12 residues. Trimming removed 3 bases from V and 1 base from J, with 6 bases in between. CDR3 sequence reads: CSASDSQETQYF. CDR3 nucleotides: TGCAGTGCTAGTGATAGCCAAGAGACCCAGTACTTC.

This chain joins TRBV12-3 or TRBV12-4 and TRBJ2-1; no clear D gene. The germline V and J ends were trimmed by 3 bases and 10 bases, with 10 bases remaining between them. The CDR3 covers 12 residues. CDR3 residues: CASSFQGYEQFF. CDR3 sequence (DNA): TGTGCCAGCAGTTTTCAAGGGTACGAGCAGTTCTTC.

The CDR3 nucleotides are TGCGCCACTTCGGACCCGGCGGGCGCTGAAGCTTTCTTT. Its protein product is CATSDPAGAEAFF. The rearrangement joins TRBV5-1 to TRBJ1-1; D call uncertain. Trimming pared 9 bases from V and 6 bases from J, leaving 18 bases between. The CDR3 covers 13 residues. CDR1 is SGHRS, CDR2 YFSETQ, per germline.

Details on this clonotype: At one of its ends the junction is not consistent with the germline gene, which may arise from a read error. This chain uses TRBV7-7 with TRBJ2-1, with TRBD1 identical over 9 bases. The CDR3 spans 13 residues. From germline, CDR1 is SSHAT and CDR2 FNYEAQ (reference sequence). Here the CDR3 DNA reads TGTGCTAGCAGCCGTAACCCCCGGGACAGGGAATTCTTC. It specifies CASSRNPRDREFF.

This chain uses TRBV28 with TRBJ2-1, with a tentative D call TRBD2 (5 bases). Trimming took off 2 bases at V and 10 bases at J, with 6 bases between the two ends. Per germline, CDR1 MDHEN and CDR2 SYDVKM. CDR3 length: 11 residues. DNA for the CDR3: TGTGCCAGCAGTTTAAGAGGGGAGCAGTTCTTC. It encodes CASSLRGEQFF.

This chain links TRBV12-3 or TRBV12-4 with TRBJ1-5; the match to TRBD1 covers 12 bases. V gave up 5 bases and J gave up 5 bases; unmatched junction bases: 4. This CDR3 contains 15 residues. The CDR3 DNA is TGTGCCAGCAGTCGCGGGACAGGGGGCGATCAGCCCCAGCATTTT. Amino acid sequence: CASSRGTGGDQPQHF.

The V gene is TRBV7-3, the J gene TRBJ2-2; D is possibly TRBD1 (6 bases). CDR1 and CDR2 (germline): SGHTA, FQGTGA. V was clipped by 2 bases and J by 4 bases, with 11 bases between them. CDR3 length: 15 amino acids. The CDR3 DNA reads as TGTGCCAGCAGCTTAGACAGGAGCTCCACCGGGGAGCTGTTTTTT. Translation gives CASSLDRSSTGELFF. Based on the CDR3 plus reference TRBV7-3 and TRBJ2-2, the full variable domain is GAGVSQTPSNKVTEKGKYVELRCDPISGHTALYWYRQSLGQGPEFLIYFQGTGAADDSGLPNDRFFAVRPEGSVSTLKIQRTERGDSAVYLCASSLDRSSTGELFFGEGSRLTVL.

The chain combines TRBV28 with TRBJ1-1; D is undetermined. The germline V gene has CDR1 MDHEN and CDR2 SYDVKM. The CDR3 has 17 residues. Trimming left V 3 bases short and J 2 bases short, with 19 bases between. The CDR3 spells CASSFGDISPFNTEAFF. For the CDR3, the DNA is TGTGCCAGCAGTTTCGGTGATATAAGCCCCTTTAACACTGAAGCTTTCTTT.

V usage is TRBV6-5 and J usage is TRBJ1-5; 7 positions match TRBD1. V was clipped by 6 bases and J by 5 bases; unmatched bases: 10. Germline assignment: CDR1 MNHEY and CDR2 SVGAGI. This CDR3 is 15 amino acids long. Here the CDR3 DNA reads TGTGCCAGCAGCCTAACGGGACAGAATTATCAGCCCCAGCATTTT. It encodes CASSLTGQNYQPQHF.

In its sample, this clonotype was seen a few times. The rearrangement links TRBV2 to TRBJ2-1; 8 bases fit TRBD1. Germline CDR1 SNHLY, CDR2 FYNNEI. There are 14 residues in the CDR3. V dropped 9 bases and J dropped 4; count of bases not matched to a gene: 8. The CDR3 bases are TGTGCCAGTAATACCGGGACAGGTTACAATGAGCAGTTCTTC. This encodes CASNTGTGYNEQFF.

This chain connects TRBV2 to TRBJ1-2, with unresolved D. CDR1 and CDR2 (germline): SNHLY, FYNNEI. V shed 4 bases and J shed 9 bases, with 12 bases lying between them. The CDR3 runs to 12 residues. The CDR3 nucleotides are TGTGCCAGCAGTGGGCCGCAGAGAAGCTACACCTTC. It yields the protein CASSGPQRSYTF.

In its sample, this clonotype was seen once. This chain uses TRBV20-1 with TRBJ2-1; TRBD2 is a possible D gene (6 bases). V was shortened by 6 bases and J by 9 bases, with 21 bases between the two germline ends. Germline lookup yields CDR1 DFQATT and CDR2 SNEGSKA (reference sequence). This CDR3 has 14 amino acids. CDR3 DNA sequence: TGCAGTGCCCCTACCGGGGGAATTGTGAGTGAGCAGTTCTTC. Translating gives CSAPTGGIVSEQFF.

This clonotype occurred a few times. The V call is TRBV6-6, the J call TRBJ2-3; 7 bases are shared with TRBD2. V lost 5 bases and J lost 0; bases outside the gene matches: 2. The CDR3 sequence is 14 residues long. Germline V lookup: CDR1 MNHNY, CDR2 SVGAGI (reference sequence). The CDR3 loop is CASSPGGSTDTQYF. The CDR3, as DNA: TGTGCCAGCAGTCCGGGAGGAAGCACAGATACGCAGTATTTT.

Worth noting for this clonotype: A much bigger clone sits one base away, suggesting this may be a read error. The chain couples TRBV7-2 to TRBJ2-3; D gene uncertain. CDR3 size: 12 residues. Germline loops: CDR1 SGHTA, CDR2 FQGNSA. CDR3 DNA: TGTGCCAGCAGCTTTAGCACAGATACGCGGTATTTT. Translated, it gives CASSFSTDTRYF.

CDR3 sequence (DNA): TGCGCCAGCAGTCAATCGGGTCGACAGGGTCCTGAGTGCGGATGCATCAATGAAAAACTGTTTTTT. Translation: CASSQSGRQGPECGCINEKLFF. V is TRBV23-1 and J is TRBJ1-4, with TRBD1 matching 7 bases. TRBV23-1 is an open reading frame whose function is uncertain. This CDR3 region has 22 residues. J lost 5 bases, V lost 0 bases, and 24 bases had no gene match.

The rearrangement links TRBV27 to TRBJ1-1; no firm D call. V was pared by 5 bases and J by 1 base, with 14 bases between. This CDR3 is built from 15 residues. Germline assignment: CDR1 MNHEY and CDR2 SMNVEV (reference sequence). This chain's CDR3 is CASSKTSDANTEAFF. In DNA, the CDR3 is TGTGCCAGCAGTAAAACGTCAGACGCGAACACTGAAGCTTTCTTT.

This chain connects TRBV11-3 to TRBJ1-1; tentatively, D is TRBD1 (5 bases). The CDR3 loop spans 14 amino acids. CDR1 SGHNT and CDR2 YENEEA come from the germline V gene. The V and J ends lost 4 bases and 1 base respectively, with 10 bases between them. CDR3 bases: TGTGCCAGCAGCTCTCGGACACGGAACACTGAAGCTTTCTTT. It yields the protein CASSSRTRNTEAFF.

The gene calls are TRBV14 and TRBJ2-2; D gene unclear. The V gene's germline CDR1 is SGHDN and CDR2 FVKESK. This CDR3 is built from 14 residues. The V and J ends lost 1 base and 7 bases respectively, with 10 bases between them. The CDR3 region is CASSQVIGHGELFF. CDR3 nucleotides: TGTGCCAGCAGCCAAGTTATAGGGCACGGGGAGCTGTTTTTT.

This chain links TRBV9 with TRBJ2-2; 10 positions agree with TRBD2. The CDR3 covers 16 residues. J lost 2 bases, V lost 7 bases, and 8 bases had no gene match. Germline V gene data show CDR1 as SGDLS and CDR2 as YYNGEE. CDR3 coding DNA: TGTGCCAGCGGACCTAGGACTAGCGGAAACACCGGGGAGCTGTTTTTT. Translation gives CASGPRTSGNTGELFF.

The J gene is TRBJ2-6, the V gene TRBV6-5; D might be TRBD2 (6 bases). Trimming removed 6 bases at V and 10 bases at J, with 16 bases between. Germline V gene sequence: CDR1 MNHEY, CDR2 SVGAGI. The CDR3 extends over 14 amino acids. The CDR3 DNA is TGTGCCAGCAGCCTGACTAGATTAAAGAACGTCCTGACTTTC. Its translation is CASSLTRLKNVLTF.

The chain has TRBV20-1 and TRBJ1-2; no firm D call. V lost 3 bases and J 4 bases, leaving 15 bases between the germline ends. The CDR3 covers 14 residues. Germline lookup yields CDR1 DFQATT and CDR2 SNEGSKA (reference sequence). The CDR3 protein is CSARQTSGPYGYTF. DNA for the CDR3: TGCAGTGCTAGGCAGACAAGTGGGCCCTATGGCTACACCTTC.

The count of this clonotype is one. The V and J genes are TRBV3-1 and TRBJ2-3; 7 bases agree with TRBD2. V lost 3 bases to trimming and J lost 2 bases; unmatched junction nucleotides: 5. The CDR3 contains 15 residues. Looked up from germline, CDR1 is LGHDT and CDR2 is YNNKEL (reference sequence). This chain's CDR3 is CASSQERGHTDTQYF. Here the CDR3 DNA reads TGTGCCAGCAGCCAGGAGCGGGGCCACACAGATACGCAGTATTTT.